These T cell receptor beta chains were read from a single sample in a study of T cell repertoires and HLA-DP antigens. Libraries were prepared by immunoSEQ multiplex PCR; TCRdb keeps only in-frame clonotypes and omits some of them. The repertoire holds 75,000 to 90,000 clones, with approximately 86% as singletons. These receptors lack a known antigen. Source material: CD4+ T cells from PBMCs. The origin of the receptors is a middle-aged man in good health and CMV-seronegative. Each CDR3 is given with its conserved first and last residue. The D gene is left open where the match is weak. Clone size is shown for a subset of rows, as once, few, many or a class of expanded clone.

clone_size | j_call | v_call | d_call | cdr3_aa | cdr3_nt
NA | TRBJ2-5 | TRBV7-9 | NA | CASSPLRRQETQYF | TGTGCCAGCAGTCCGCTCCGTCGCCAAGAGACCCAGTACTTC
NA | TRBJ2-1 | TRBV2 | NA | CASSEDRGLTLNEQFF | TGTGCCAGCAGTGAAGATCGGGGCCTTACCCTCAATGAGCAGTTCTTC
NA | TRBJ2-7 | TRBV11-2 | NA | CASSLQGGIYEQYF | TGTGCCAGCAGCTTACAGGGGGGAATTTACGAGCAGTACTTC
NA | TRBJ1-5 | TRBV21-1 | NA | CASSKALWGLRNQPQHF | TGTGCCAGCAGCAAAGCGCTTTGGGGGTTGCGCAATCAGCCCCAGCATTTT
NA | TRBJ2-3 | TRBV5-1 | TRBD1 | CAWSRGLRTGKGKDTQYF | TGCGCATGGTCCCGTGGGCTCCGGACAGGGAAAGGAAAAGATACGCAGTATTTT
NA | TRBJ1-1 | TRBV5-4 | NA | CASSTVQDTEAFF | TGTGCCAGCAGCACAGTACAGGACACTGAAGCTTTCTTT
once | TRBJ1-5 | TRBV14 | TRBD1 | CASSQVNRGRNQPQHF | TGTGCCAGCAGCCAGGTAAACAGGGGGCGAAATCAGCCCCAGCATTTT
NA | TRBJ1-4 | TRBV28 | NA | CASQDSDVEKLFF | TGTGCCAGCCAGGACAGCGACGTTGAAAAACTGTTTTTT
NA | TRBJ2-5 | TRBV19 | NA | CASSSGVQETQYF | TGTGCCAGTAGTTCAGGAGTCCAAGAGACCCAGTACTTC
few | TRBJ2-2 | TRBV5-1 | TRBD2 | CASSPTKTSGGTGELFF | TGCGCCAGCAGCCCCACCAAAACTAGCGGAGGGACCGGGGAGCTGTTTTTT
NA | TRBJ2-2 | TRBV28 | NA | CASSLLGSGELFF | TGTGCCAGCAGTTTACTTGGTTCCGGGGAGCTGTTTTTT
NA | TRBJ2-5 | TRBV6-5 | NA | CASSYSTSQETQYF | TGTGCCAGCAGTTACTCGACCTCCCAAGAGACCCAGTACTTC
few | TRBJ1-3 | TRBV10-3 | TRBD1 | CAIKTGVGNTIYF | TGTGCCATCAAAACAGGGGTCGGAAACACCATATATTTT
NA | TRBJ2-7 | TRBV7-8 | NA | CASSLGRSGEQYF | TGTGCCAGCAGCCTAGGTAGAAGTGGGGAGCAGTACTTC
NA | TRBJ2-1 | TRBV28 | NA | CASSGYVLGQFF | TGTGCCAGCAGTGGGTACGTTTTGGGGCAGTTCTTC
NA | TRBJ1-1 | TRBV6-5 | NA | CASSVRTVNTEAFF | TGTGCCAGCAGTGTCCGAACAGTGAACACTGAAGCTTTCTTT
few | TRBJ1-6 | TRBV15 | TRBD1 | CATSRDRESSPLHF | TGTGCCACCAGCAGGGACAGGGAAAGTTCACCCCTCCACTTT
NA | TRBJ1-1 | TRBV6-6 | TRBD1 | CASSSQGFGGTEAFF | TGTGCCAGCAGTTCACAGGGGTTCGGGGGCACTGAAGCTTTCTTT
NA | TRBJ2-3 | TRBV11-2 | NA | CASSPRSAASTDTQYF | TGTGCCAGCAGCCCGAGATCGGCAGCCAGCACAGATACGCAGTATTTT
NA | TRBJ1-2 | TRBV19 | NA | CASSIGTGYTF | TGTGCCAGTAGTATCGGGACAGGCTACACCTTC
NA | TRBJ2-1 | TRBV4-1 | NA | CASSLALSGSSYNEQFF | TGCGCCAGCAGCCTTGCCCTTAGCGGTAGCTCCTACAATGAGCAGTTCTTC
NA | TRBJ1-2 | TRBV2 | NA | CASSESRTANYGYTF | TGTGCCAGCAGTGAATCCCGGACAGCTAACTATGGCTACACCTTC
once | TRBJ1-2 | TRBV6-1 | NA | CASQQGAYGYTF | TGTGCCAGCCAGCAGGGTGCCTACGGCTACACCTTC
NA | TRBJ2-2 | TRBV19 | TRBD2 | CASSIIGLAGTNTGELFF | TGTGCCAGTAGTATAATTGGACTAGCGGGGACGAACACCGGGGAGCTGTTTTTT
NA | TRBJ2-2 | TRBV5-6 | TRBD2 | CASSLLAGDTGELFF | TGTGCCAGCAGCCTTCTAGCGGGAGACACCGGGGAGCTGTTTTTT
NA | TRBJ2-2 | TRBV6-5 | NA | CASSTPGIRGELFF | TGTGCCAGCAGTACCCCAGGGATTCGCGGGGAGCTGTTTTTT
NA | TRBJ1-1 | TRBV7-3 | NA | CASSSQGNTEAFF | TGTGCCAGCAGCTCGCAGGGGAACACTGAAGCTTTCTTT
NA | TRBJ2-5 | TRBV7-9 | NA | CASATGGTQETQYF | TGTGCCAGCGCTACGGGCGGGACCCAAGAGACCCAGTACTTC
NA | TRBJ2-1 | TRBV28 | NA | CASSGPEGYEQFF | TGTGCCAGCAGTGGCCCTGAGGGTTATGAGCAGTTCTTC
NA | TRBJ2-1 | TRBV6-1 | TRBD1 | CASSRDRVSYNEQFF | TGTGCCAGCAGTAGAGACAGGGTCTCCTACAATGAGCAGTTCTTC
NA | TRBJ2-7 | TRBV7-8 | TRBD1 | CASRPGQGRYEQYF | TGTGCCAGCAGACCGGGACAGGGACGCTACGAGCAGTACTTC
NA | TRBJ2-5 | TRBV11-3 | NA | CASSLDGAGETQYF | TGTGCCAGCAGCTTAGATGGCGCCGGGGAGACCCAGTACTTC
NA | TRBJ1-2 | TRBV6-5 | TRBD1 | CASRYQGQVLGYTF | TGTGCCAGCAGGTACCAAGGACAGGTGCTTGGCTACACCTTC
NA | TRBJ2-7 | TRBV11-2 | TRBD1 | CASSPSTGGYEQYF | TGTGCCAGCAGCCCTTCGACAGGGGGGTACGAGCAGTACTTC
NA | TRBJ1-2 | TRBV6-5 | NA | CASSYSGALGYTF | TGTGCCAGCAGTTACTCAGGGGCCCTTGGCTACACCTTC
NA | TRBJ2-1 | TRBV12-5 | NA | CASGPNRDYNEQFF | TGTGCTAGTGGCCCCAACCGAGATTACAATGAGCAGTTCTTC
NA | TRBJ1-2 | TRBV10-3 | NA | CAISVDPGASSGYTF | TGTGCCATCAGTGTGGACCCAGGAGCTTCTAGTGGCTACACCTTC
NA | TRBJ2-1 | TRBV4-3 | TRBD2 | CASSLGPSGGSYNEQFF | TGCGCCAGCAGCCTGGGGCCCAGCGGGGGCTCCTACAATGAGCAGTTCTTC
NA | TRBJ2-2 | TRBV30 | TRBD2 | CAWGLAGVMGGELFF | TGTGCCTGGGGACTAGCGGGAGTGATGGGCGGGGAGCTGTTTTTT
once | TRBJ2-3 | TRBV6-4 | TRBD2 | CASSAAGGTDTQYF | TGTGCCAGCAGTGCCGCGGGAGGCACAGATACGCAGTATTTT
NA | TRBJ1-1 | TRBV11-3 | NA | CASEVPNTEAFF | TGTGCCAGCGAGGTGCCGAACACTGAAGCTTTCTTT
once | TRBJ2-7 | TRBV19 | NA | CASSFRDAYEQYF | TGTGCCAGTAGTTTCCGGGACGCCTACGAGCAGTACTTC
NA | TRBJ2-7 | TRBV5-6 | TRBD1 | CASSPGQGWREQYF | TGTGCCAGCAGCCCGGGACAGGGGTGGCGCGAGCAGTACTTC
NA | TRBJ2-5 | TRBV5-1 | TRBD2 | CASSLVSGGETQYF | TGCGCCAGCAGCTTGGTTAGCGGGGGTGAGACCCAGTACTTC
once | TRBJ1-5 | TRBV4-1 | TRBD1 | CASSRILTGDSNQPQHF | TGCGCCAGCAGCCGAATATTAACAGGGGATAGCAATCAGCCCCAGCATTTT
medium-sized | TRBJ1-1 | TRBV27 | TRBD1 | CASSSPAGGTEAFF | TGTGCCAGCAGTTCCCCGGCAGGGGGCACTGAAGCTTTCTTT
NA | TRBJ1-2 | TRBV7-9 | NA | CASSSQGFLGYTF | TGTGCCAGCAGTTCCCAGGGCTTCCTTGGCTACACCTTC
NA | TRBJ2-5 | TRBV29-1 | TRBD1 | CSVEGAGGSQETQYF | TGCAGCGTTGAAGGGGCAGGGGGTAGCCAAGAGACCCAGTACTTC
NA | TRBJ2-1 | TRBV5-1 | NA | CASREGNNEQFF | TGCGCCAGCAGAGAGGGAAACAATGAGCAGTTCTTC
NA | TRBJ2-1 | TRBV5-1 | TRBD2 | CASRLTSGGLNEQFF | TGCGCCAGCAGACTGACTAGCGGGGGTCTCAATGAGCAGTTCTTC